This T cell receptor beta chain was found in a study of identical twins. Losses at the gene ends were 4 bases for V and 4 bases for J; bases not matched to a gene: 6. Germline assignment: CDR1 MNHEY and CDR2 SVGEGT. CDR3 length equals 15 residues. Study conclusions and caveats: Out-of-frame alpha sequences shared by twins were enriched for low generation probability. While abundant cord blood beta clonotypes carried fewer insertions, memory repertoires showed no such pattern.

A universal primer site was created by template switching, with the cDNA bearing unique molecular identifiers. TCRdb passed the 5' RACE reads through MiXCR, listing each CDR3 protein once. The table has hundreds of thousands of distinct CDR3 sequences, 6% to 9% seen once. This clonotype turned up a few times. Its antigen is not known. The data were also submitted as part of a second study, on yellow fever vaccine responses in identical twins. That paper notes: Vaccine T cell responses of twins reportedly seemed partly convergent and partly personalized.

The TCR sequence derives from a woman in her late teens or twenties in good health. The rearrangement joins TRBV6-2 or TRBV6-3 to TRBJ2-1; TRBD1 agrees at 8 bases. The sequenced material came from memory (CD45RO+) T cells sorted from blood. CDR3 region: CASSSTGGGYNEQFF. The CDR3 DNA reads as TGTGCCAGCAGTTCCACAGGGGGTGGGTACAATGAGCAGTTCTTC.